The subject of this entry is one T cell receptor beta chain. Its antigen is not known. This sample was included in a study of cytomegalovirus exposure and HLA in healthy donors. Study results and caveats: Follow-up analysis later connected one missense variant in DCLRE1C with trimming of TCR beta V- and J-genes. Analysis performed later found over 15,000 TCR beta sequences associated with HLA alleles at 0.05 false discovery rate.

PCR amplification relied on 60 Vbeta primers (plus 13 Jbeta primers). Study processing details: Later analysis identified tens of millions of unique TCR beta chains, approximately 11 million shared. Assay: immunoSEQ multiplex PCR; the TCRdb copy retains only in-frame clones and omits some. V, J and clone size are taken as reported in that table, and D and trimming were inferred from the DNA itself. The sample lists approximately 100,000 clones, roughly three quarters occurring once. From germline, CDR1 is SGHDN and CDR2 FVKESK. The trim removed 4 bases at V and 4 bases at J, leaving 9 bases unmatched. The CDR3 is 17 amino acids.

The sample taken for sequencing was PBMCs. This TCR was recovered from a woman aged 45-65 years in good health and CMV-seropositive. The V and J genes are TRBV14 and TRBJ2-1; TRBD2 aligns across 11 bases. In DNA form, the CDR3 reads TGTGCCAGCAGCCCGACTCCTAGCGGGGGGTTTTACAATGAGCAGTTCTTC. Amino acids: CASSPTPSGGFYNEQFF.